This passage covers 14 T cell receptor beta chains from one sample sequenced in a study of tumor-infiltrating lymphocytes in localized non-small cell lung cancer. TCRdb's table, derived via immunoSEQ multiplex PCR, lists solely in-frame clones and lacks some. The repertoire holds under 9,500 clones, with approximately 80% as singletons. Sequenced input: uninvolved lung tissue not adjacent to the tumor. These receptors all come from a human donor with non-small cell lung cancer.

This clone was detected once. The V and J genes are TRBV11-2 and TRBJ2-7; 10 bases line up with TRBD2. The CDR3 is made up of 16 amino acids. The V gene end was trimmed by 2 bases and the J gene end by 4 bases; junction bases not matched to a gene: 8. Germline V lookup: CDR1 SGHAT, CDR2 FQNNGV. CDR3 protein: CASSLNWPSGRYEQYF. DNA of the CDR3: TGTGCCAGCAGCTTAAATTGGCCTAGCGGGAGATACGAGCAGTACTTC.

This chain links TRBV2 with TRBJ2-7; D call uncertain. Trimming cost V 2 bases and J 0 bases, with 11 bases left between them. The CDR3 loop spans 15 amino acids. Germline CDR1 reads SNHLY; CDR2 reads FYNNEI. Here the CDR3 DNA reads TGTGCCAGCAGTGAACAGGCCCATACCTCCTACGAGCAGTACTTC. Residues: CASSEQAHTSYEQYF.

Here the CDR3 reads CASSQVRGGTGELFF. The CDR3 DNA reads TGCGCCAGCAGCCAAGTCAGGGGCGGCACCGGGGAGCTGTTTTTT. The rearrangement links TRBV4-1 to TRBJ2-2; possible D gene TRBD1, 6 bases. CDR3 size: 15 residues. Germline V gene sequence: CDR1 MGHRA, CDR2 YSYEKL. The germline V and J ends were trimmed by 1 base and 4 bases, with 10 bases remaining between them.

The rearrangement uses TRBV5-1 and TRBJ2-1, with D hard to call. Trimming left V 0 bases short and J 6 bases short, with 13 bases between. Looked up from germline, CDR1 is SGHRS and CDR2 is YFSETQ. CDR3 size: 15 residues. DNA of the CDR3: TGCGCCAGCAGCTTGGTCGGGCCCCAGACCAATGAGCAGTTCTTC. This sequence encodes CASSLVGPQTNEQFF.

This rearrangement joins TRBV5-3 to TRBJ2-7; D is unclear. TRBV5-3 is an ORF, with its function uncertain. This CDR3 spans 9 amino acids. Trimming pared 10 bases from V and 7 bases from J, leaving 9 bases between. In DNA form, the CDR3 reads TGTGCCCCCAAGCAGGAGCAGTACTTC. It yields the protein CAPKQEQYF.

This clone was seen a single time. The CDR3 sequence is CASSDTQTVNTEAFF. The CDR3 coding sequence is TGTGCCAGCAGTGATACCCAGACAGTGAACACTGAAGCTTTCTTT. The chain couples TRBV2 to TRBJ1-1, with TRBD1 as a possible D gene (5 bases). The V end lost 3 bases, the J end lost 0 bases, and 11 bases lay between the germline ends. The CDR3 sequence is 15 residues long. Germline loops: CDR1 SNHLY, CDR2 FYNNEI.

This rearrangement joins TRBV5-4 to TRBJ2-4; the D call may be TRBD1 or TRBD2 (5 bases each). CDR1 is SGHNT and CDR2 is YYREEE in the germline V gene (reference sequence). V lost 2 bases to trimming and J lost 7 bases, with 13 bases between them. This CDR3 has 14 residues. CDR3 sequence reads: CASSFGTHGNIQYF. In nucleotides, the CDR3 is TGTGCCAGCAGCTTCGGGACCCATGGGAACATTCAGTACTTC.

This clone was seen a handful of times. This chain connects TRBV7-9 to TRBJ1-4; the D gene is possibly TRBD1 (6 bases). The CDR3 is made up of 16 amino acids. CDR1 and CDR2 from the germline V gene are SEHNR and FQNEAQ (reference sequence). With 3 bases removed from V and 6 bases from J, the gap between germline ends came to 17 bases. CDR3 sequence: CASSLEVQGGDEKLFF. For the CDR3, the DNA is TGTGCCAGCAGCTTGGAGGTACAGGGTGGTGATGAAAAACTGTTTTTT.

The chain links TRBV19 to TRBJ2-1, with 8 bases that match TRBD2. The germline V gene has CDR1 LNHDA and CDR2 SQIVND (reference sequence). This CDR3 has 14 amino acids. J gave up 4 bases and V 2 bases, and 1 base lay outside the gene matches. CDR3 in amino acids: CASSITSGYNEQFF. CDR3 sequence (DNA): TGTGCCAGTAGTATAACTAGCGGTTACAATGAGCAGTTCTTC.

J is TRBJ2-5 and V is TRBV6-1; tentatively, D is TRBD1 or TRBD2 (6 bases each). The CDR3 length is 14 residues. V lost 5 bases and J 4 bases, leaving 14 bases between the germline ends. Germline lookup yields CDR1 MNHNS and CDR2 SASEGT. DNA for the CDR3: TGTGCCAGCAGTCAACTTCGGGGGCGAGAGACCCAGTACTTC. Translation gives CASSQLRGRETQYF.

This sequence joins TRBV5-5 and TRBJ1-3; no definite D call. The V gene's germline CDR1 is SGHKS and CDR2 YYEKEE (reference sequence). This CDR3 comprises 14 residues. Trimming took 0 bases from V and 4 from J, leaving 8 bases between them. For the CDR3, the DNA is TGTGCCAGCAGCTTGGGGCCTGGCGGAAACACCATATATTTT. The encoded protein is CASSLGPGGNTIYF.

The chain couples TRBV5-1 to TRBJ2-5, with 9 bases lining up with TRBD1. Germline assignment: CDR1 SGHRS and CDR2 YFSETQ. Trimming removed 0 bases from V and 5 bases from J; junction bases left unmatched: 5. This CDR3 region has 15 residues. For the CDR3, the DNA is TGCGCCAGCAGCTTGGGGGACAGGGAGTCGGAGACCCAGTACTTC. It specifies CASSLGDRESETQYF.

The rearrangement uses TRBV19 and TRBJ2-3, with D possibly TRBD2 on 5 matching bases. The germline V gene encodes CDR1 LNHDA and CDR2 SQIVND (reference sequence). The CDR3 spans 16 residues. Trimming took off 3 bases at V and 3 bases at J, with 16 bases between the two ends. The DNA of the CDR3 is TGTGCCAGTAGTATTTTCGAGTGGGAGCCGACAGATACGCAGTATTTT. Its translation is CASSIFEWEPTDTQYF.

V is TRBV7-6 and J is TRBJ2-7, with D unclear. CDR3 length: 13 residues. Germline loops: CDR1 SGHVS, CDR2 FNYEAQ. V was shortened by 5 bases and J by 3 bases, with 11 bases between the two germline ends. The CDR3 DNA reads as TGTGCCAGCAGCCCCGGTCCGAACTACGAGCAGTACTTC. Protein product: CASSPGPNYEQYF.